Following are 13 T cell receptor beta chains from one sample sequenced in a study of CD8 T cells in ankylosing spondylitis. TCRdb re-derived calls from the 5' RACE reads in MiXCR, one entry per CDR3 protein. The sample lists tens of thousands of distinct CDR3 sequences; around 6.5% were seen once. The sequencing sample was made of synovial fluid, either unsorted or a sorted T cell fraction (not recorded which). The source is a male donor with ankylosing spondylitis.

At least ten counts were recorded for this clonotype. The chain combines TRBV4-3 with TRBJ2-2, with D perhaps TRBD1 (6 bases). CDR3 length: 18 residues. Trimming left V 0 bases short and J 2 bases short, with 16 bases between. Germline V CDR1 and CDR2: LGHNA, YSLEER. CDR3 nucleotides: TGCGCCAGCAGCCAAGATGTGGACAGCGGAGCAAACACCGGGGAGCTGTTTTTT. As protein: CASSQDVDSGANTGELFF.

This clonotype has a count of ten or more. The CDR3 DNA reads as TGTGCCAGCAGCTTGGGTCGAAACAATGAGCAGTTCTTC. Residues: CASSLGRNNEQFF. V and J are TRBV7-9 and TRBJ2-1, with D hard to call. Germline V lookup: CDR1 SEHNR, CDR2 FQNEAQ (reference sequence). The CDR3 consists of 13 residues. The V gene lost 3 bases and the J gene lost 5 bases, with 8 bases spanning the gap. Variable domain in full (rest from reference TRBV7-9 and TRBJ2-1): DTGVSQNPRHKITKRGQNVTFRCDPISEHNRLYWYRQTLGQGPEFLTYFQNEAQLEKSRLLSDRFSAERPKGSFSTLEIQRTEQGDSAMYLCASSLGRNNEQFFGPGTRLTVL.

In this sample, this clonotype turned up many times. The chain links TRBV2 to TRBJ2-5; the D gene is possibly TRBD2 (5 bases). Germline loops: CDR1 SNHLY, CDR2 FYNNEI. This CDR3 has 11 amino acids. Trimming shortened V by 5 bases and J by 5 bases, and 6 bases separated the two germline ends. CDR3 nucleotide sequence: TGTGCCAGCAGTTCGGGGGAGACCCAGTACTTC. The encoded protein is CASSSGETQYF. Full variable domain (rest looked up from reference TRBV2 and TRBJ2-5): EPEVTQTPSHQVTQMGQEVILRCVPISNHLYFYWYRQILGQKVEFLVSFYNNEISEKSEIFDDQFSVERPDGSNFTLKIRSTKLEDSAMYFCASSSGETQYFGPGTRLLVL.

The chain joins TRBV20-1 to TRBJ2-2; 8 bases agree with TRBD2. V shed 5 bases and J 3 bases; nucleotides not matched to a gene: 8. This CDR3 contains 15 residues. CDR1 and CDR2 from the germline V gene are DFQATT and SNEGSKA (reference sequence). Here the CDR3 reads CSADLAGRDTGELFF. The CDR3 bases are TGCAGTGCTGACTTAGCGGGAAGGGACACCGGGGAGCTGTTTTTT.

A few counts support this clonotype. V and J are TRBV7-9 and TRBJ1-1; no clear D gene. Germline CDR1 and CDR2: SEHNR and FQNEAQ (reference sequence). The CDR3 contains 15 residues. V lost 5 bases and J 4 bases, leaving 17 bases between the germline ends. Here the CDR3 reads CASSRWVGFGTEAFF. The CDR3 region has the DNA TGTGCCAGCAGCCGATGGGTGGGTTTTGGCACTGAAGCTTTCTTT.

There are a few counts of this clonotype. The CDR3 bases are TGTGCCAGCAGCTCCAAGGGGGGGTTAACCTATGGCTACACCTTC. Amino acids: CASSSKGGLTYGYTF. The gene calls are TRBV7-2 and TRBJ1-2; D may be TRBD1 (6 bases). The CDR3 totals 15 residues. Between the trimmed V and J ends, which lost 4 bases and 4 bases, there was a span of 16 bases. The germline CDR1 and CDR2 sequences are SGHTA and FQGNSA.

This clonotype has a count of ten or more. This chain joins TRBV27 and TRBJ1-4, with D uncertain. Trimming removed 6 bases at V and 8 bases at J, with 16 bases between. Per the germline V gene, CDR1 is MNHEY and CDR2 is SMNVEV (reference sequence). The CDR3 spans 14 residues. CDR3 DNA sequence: TGTGCCAGCAGCGACCACTCCGAGAGAGAAAAACTGTTTTTT. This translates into CASSDHSEREKLFF.

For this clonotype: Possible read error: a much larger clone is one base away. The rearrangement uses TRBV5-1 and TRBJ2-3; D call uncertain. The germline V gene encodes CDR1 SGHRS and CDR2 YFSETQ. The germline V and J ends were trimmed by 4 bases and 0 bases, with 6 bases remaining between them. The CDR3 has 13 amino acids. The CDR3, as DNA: TGCGCCAGCAGCAGAGCGAGCACAGATACGCAGTATTTT. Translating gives CASSRASTDTQYF. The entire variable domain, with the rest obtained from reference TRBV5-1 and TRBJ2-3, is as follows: KAGVTQTPRYLIKTRGQQVTLSCSPISGHRSVSWYQQTPGQGLQFLFEYFSETQRNKGNFPGRFSGRQFSNSRSEMNVSTLELGDSALYLCASSRASTDTQYFGPGTRLTVL.

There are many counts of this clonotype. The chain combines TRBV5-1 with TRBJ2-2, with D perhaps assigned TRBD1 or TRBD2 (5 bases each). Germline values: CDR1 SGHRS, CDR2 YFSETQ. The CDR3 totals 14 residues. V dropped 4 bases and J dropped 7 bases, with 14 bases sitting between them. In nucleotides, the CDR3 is TGCGCCAGCAGCCCCGGGACCCGGGGCGGGGAGCTGTTTTTT. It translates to CASSPGTRGGELFF.

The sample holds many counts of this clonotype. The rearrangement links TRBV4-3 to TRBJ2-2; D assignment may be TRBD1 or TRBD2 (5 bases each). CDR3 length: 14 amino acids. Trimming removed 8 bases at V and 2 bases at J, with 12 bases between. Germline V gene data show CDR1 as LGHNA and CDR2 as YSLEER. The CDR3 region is CASGRDANTGELFF. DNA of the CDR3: TGCGCCAGCGGCCGGGACGCTAACACCGGGGAGCTGTTTTTT.

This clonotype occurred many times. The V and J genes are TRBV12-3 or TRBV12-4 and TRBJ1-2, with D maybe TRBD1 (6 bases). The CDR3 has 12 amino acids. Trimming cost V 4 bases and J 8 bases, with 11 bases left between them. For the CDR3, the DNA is TGTGCCAGCAGTTCAGGGGCCTCCGGCTACACCTTC. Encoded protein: CASSSGASGYTF.

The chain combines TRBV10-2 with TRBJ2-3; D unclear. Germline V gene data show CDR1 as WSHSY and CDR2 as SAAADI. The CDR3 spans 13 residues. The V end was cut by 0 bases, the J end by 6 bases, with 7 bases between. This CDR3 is CASSESTWDTQYF. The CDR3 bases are TGCGCCAGCAGTGAGTCGACTTGGGATACGCAGTATTTT.

CDR3 sequence reads: CASSGGTAGGYTF. The DNA for the CDR3 is TGTGCCAGCAGTGGCGGGACAGCAGGTGGCTACACCTTC. The V gene is TRBV12-3 or TRBV12-4, the J gene TRBJ1-2; 7 bases fit TRBD1. With V trimmed by 5 bases and J by 7 bases, 7 bases remained unmatched. This CDR3 comprises 13 residues.